The T cell receptor beta chain described here comes from a study of T cell changes during pregnancy in multiple sclerosis. J lost 4 bases, V lost 3 bases, and 5 bases had no gene match. In germline, CDR1 is SEHNR, CDR2 FQNEAQ (reference sequence). The CDR3 is made up of 14 amino acids. Generated by immunoSEQ multiplex PCR, the TCRdb table keeps only in-frame clones and is missing some. Of fewer than 30,000 clones in the sample, about nine tenths were seen once. The rearrangement links TRBV7-9 to TRBJ1-2; 7 nucleotides match TRBD1. This sample comprised CD8+ T cells from peripheral blood mononuclear cells, obtained in the third trimester of pregnancy. This TCR came from a female donor in good health, enrolled as a control in a pregnancy study. CDR3 protein: CASSFTGATYGYTF. DNA of the CDR3: TGTGCCAGCAGCTTTACAGGGGCTACCTATGGCTACACCTTC.